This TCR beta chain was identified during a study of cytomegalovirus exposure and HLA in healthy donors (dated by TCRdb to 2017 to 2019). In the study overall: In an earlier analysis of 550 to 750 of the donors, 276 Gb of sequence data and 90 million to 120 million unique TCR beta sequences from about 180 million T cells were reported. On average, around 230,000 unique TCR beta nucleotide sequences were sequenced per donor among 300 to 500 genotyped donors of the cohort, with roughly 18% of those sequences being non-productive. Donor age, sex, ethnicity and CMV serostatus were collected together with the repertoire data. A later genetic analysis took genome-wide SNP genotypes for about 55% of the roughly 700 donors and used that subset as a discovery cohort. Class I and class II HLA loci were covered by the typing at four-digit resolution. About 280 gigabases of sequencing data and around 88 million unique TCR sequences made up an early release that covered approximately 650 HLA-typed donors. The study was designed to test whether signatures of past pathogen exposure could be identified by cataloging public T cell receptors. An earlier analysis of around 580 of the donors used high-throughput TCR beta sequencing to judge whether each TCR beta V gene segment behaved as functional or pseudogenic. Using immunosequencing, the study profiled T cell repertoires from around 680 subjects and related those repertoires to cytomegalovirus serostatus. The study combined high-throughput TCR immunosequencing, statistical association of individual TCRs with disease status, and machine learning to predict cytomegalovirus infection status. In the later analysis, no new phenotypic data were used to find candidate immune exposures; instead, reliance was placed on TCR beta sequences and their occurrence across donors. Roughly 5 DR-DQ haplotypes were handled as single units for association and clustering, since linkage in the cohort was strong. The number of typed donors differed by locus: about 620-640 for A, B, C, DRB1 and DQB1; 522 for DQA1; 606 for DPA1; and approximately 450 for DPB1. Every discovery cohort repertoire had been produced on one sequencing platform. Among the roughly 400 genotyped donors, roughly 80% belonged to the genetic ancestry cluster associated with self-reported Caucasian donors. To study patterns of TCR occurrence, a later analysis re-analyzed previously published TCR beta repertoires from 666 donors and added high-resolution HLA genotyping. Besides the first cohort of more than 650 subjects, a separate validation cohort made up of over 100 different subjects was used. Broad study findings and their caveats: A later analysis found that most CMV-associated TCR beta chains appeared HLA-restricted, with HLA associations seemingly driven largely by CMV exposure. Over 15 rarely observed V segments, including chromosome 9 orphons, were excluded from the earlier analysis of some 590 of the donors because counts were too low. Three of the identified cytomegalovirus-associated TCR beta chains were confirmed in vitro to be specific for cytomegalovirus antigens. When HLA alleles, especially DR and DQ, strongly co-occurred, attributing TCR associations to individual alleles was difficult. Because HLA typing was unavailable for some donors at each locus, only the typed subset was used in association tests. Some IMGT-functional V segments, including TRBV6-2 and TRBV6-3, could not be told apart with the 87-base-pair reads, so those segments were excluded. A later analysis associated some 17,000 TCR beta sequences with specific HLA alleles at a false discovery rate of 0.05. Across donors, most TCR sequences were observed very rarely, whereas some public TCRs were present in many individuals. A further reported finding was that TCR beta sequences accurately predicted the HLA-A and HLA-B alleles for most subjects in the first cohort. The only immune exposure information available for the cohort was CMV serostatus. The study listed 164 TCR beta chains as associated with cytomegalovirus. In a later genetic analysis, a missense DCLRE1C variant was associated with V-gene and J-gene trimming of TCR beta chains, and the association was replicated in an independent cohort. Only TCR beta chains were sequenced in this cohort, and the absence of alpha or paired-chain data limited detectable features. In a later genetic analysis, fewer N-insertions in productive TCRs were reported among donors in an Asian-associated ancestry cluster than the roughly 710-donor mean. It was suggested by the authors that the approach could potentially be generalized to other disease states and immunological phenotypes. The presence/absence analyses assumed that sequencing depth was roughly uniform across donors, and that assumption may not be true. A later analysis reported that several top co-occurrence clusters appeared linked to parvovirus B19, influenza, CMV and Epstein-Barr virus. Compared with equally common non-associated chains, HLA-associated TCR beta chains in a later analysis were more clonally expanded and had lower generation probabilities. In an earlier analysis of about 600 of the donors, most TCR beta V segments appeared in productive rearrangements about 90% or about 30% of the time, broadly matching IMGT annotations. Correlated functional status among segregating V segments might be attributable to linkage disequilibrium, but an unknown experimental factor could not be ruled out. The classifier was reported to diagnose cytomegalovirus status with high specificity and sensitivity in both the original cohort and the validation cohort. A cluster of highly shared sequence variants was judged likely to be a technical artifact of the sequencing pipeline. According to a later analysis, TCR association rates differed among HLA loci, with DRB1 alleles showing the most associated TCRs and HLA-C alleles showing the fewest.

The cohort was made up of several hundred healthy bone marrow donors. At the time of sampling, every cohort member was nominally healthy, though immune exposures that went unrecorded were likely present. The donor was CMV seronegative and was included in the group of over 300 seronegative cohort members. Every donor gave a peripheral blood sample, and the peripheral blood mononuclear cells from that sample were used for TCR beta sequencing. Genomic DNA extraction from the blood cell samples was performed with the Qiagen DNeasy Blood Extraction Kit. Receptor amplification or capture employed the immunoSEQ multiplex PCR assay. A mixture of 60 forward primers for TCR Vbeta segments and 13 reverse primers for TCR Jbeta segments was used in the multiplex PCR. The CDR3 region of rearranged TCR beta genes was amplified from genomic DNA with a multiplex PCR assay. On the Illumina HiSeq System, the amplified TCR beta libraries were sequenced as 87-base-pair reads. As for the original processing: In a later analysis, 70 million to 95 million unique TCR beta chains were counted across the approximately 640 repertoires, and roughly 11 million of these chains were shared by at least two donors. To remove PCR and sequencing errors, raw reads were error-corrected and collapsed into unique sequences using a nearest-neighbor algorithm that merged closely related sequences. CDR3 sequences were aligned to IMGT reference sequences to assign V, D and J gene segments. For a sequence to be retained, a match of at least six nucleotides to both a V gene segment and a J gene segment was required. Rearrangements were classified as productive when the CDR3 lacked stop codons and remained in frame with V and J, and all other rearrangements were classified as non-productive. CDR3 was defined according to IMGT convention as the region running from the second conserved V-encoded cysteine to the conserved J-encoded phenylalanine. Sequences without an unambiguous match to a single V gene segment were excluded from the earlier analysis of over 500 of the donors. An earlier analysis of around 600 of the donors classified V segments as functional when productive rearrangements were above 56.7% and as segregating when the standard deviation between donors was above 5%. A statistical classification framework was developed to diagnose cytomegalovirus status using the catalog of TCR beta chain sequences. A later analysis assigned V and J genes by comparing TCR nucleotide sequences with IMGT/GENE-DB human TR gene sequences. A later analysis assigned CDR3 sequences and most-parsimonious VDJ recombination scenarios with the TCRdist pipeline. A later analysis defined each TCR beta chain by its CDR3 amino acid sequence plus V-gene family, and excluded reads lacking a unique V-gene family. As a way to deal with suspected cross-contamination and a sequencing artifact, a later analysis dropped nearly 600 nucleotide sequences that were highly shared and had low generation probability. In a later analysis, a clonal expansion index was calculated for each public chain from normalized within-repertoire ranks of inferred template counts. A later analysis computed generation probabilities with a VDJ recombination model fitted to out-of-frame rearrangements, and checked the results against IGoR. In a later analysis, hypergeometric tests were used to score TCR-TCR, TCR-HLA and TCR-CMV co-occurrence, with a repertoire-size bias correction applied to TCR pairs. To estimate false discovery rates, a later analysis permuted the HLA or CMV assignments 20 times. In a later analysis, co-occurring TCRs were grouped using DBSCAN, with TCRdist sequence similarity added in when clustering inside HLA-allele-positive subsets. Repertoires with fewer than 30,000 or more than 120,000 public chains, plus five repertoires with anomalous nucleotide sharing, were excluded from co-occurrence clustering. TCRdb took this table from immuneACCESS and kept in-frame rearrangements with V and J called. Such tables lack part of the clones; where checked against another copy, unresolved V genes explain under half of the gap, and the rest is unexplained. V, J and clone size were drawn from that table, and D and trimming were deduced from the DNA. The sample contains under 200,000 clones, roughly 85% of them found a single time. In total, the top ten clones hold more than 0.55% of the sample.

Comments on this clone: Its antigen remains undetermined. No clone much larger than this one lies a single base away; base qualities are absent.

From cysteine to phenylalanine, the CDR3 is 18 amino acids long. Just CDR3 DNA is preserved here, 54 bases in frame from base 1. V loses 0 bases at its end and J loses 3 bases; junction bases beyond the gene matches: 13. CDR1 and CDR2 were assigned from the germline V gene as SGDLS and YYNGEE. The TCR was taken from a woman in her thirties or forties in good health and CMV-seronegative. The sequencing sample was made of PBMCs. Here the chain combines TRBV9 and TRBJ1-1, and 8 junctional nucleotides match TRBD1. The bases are TGTGCCAGCAGCGTAGTCAAAACGACAGGGGTAGGGTACACTGAAGCTTTCTTT. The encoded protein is CASSVVKTTGVGYTEAFF. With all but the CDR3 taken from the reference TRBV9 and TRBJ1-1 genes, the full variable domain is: DSGVTQTPKHLITATGQRVTLRCSPRSGDLSVYWYQQSLDQGLQFLIQYYNGEERAKGNILERFSAQQFPDLHSELNLSSLELGDSALYFCASSVVKTTGVGYTEAFFGQGTRLTVV.